The clone carrying this TCR beta chain came up a few times. The V end was cut by 5 bases, the J end by 3 bases, with 17 bases between. CDR1 is LNHDA, CDR2 SQIVND, per germline (reference sequence). The CDR3 totals 16 residues. The sample belongs to a study of patients and donors after allogeneic stem cell transplantation. Via MiXCR, TCRdb re-called the RT-PCR reads, giving one row per CDR3 protein. Seen here are roughly 230,000 distinct CDR3 sequences, roughly 14% observed once, and the top ten hold approximately 10%. This rearrangement joins TRBV19 to TRBJ1-5; D is perhaps TRBD1 (6 bases). The clonotype comes from a human donor who was either an allogeneic HSCT recipient or a stem cell or donor lymphocyte infusion donor (not recorded which). It is not recorded whose cells these are; they may come from a transplant donor. The source material was blood, either unsorted or a sorted T cell fraction (not recorded which). In DNA, the CDR3 is TGTGCCAGTAGTCCTCTCAGGGGAGTGAACAATCAGCCCCAGCATTTT. Amino acids: CASSPLRGVNNQPQHF. The entire variable domain, with the rest obtained from reference TRBV19 and TRBJ1-5, is as follows: DGGITQSPKYLFRKEGQNVTLSCEQNLNHDAMYWYRQDPGQGLRLIYYSQIVNDFQKGDIAEGYSVSREKKESFPLTVTSAQKNPTAFYLCASSPLRGVNNQPQHFGDGTRLSIL.